The 29 T cell receptor beta chains listed next were all sequenced from one sample in a study of blood T cell repertoires in COVID-19. Data came from immunoSEQ multiplex PCR; TCRdb stores just in-frame clones and leaves some out. The sample includes around 290,000 clones, approximately 91% of them seen just once. Material: PBMCs or T cells enriched from blood (not recorded which). Receptors originate from a woman between 40 and 55 years old who had recovered from COVID-19.

The chain couples TRBV11-2 to TRBJ2-7; 8 bases are a match to TRBD1. J gave up 0 bases and V 5 bases, and 3 bases lay outside the gene matches. CDR1 and CDR2 (germline): SGHAT, FQNNGV. This CDR3 region has 14 residues. The CDR3 sequence: CASSRTGSSYEQYF. In DNA form, the CDR3 reads TGTGCCAGCAGCCGGACAGGGAGCTCCTACGAGCAGTACTTC. Variable domain in full (rest from reference TRBV11-2 and TRBJ2-7): EAGVAQSPRYKIIEKRQSVAFWCNPISGHATLYWYQQILGQGPKLLIQFQNNGVVDDSQLPKDRFSAERLKGVDSTLKIQPAKLEDSAVYLCASSRTGSSYEQYFGPGTRLTVT.

The rearrangement joins TRBV5-1 to TRBJ2-1, with 8 bases matching TRBD2. This CDR3 region has 15 residues. V lost 0 bases and J lost 8; bases outside the gene matches: 7. Per germline, CDR1 SGHRS and CDR2 YFSETQ. CDR3 protein: CASSLVLAGRDEQFF. The CDR3 DNA reads TGCGCCAGCAGCTTGGTCCTAGCGGGCAGGGATGAGCAGTTCTTC.

This clone was recorded at least ten times. V and J are TRBV19 and TRBJ1-1, with 10 bases lining up with TRBD1. V lost 5 bases to trimming and J lost 11 bases; unmatched junction nucleotides: 11. The V gene's germline CDR1 is LNHDA and CDR2 SQIVND (reference sequence). This CDR3 region has 14 residues. CDR3 bases: TGTGCCAGTAGTGTGGGTAGGGACAGGGGAACGGCTTTCTTT. Translation gives CASSVGRDRGTAFF.

The chain couples TRBV7-9 to TRBJ1-5; 12 bases agree with TRBD1. Germline CDR1 and CDR2: SEHNR and FQNEAQ (reference sequence). The V and J ends lost 5 bases and 1 base, in that order; junction bases with no gene match: 6. The CDR3 extends over 17 amino acids. As DNA, the CDR3 is TGTGCCAGCAGCCCATTGGGGACAGGGGGCAGCAATCAGCCCCAGCATTTT. It is translated as CASSPLGTGGSNQPQHF.

V gene TRBV7-9 combines with J gene TRBJ1-2; 9 bases map to TRBD1. Trimming removed 5 bases from V and 2 bases from J; junction bases left unmatched: 6. Germline CDR1 SEHNR, CDR2 FQNEAQ (reference sequence). This CDR3 contains 15 residues. CDR3 sequence reads: CASSPGGTGNYGYTF. CDR3 bases: TGTGCCAGCAGCCCGGGCGGGACAGGGAACTATGGCTACACCTTC.

CDR3 DNA sequence: TGTGCCAGCAGCCCGCGGAGTTCCAGCACAGATACGCAGTATTTT. Its translation is CASSPRSSSTDTQYF. The chain joins TRBV7-6 to TRBJ2-3, with D hard to call. Trimming pared 5 bases from V and 0 bases from J, leaving 12 bases between. This CDR3 region has 15 residues. Germline CDR1 SGHVS, CDR2 FNYEAQ.

The V gene is TRBV11-2, the J gene TRBJ1-2; 7 nucleotides line up with TRBD1. Trimming cost V 0 bases and J 1 base; bases outside gene matches: 14. The CDR3 has 19 amino acids. Germline CDR1 and CDR2: SGHAT and FQNNGV. The CDR3: CASSLDLGRGTDFNYGYTF. Written as DNA, the CDR3 is TGTGCCAGCAGCTTAGATTTGGGCAGGGGGACCGATTTTAACTATGGCTACACCTTC.

This clone was observed a single time. CDR3 sequence reads: CASSLSTVNTEAFF. The CDR3 DNA follows: TGCGCCAGCAGCTTGTCGACAGTGAACACTGAAGCTTTCTTT. This chain uses TRBV5-1 with TRBJ1-1, with a weak D call TRBD1 (5 bases). Trimming took 1 base from V and 0 from J, leaving 7 bases between them. The germline gives CDR1 SGHRS, CDR2 YFSETQ. The CDR3 is 14 amino acids.

The chain has TRBV13 and TRBJ2-3, with TRBD2 matching 9 bases. CDR1 is PRHDT and CDR2 is FYEKMQ in the germline V gene (reference sequence). This CDR3 contains 18 residues. Trimming at V came to 2 bases and at J to 7 bases, leaving 16 bases not matched to a gene. As DNA, the CDR3 is TGTGCCAGCAGCTTATCCTGGGGAGCGGGGGGCCTAGGGCATACGCAGTATTTT. Protein sequence: CASSLSWGAGGLGHTQYF.

The chain joins TRBV30 to TRBJ1-1, with D hard to call. The CDR3 consists of 12 residues. The ends were cut back, 0 bases at V and 11 bases at J, with 13 bases in the middle. CDR1 and CDR2 from the germline V gene are GTSNPN and SVGIG (reference sequence). The CDR3 is CAWSVLGLSAFF. The CDR3 DNA is TGTGCCTGGAGTGTATTGGGCTTGTCGGCTTTCTTT. Full variable domain (outside the CDR3, taken from reference TRBV30 and TRBJ1-1): SQTIHQWPATLVQPVGSPLSLECTVEGTSNPNLYWYRQAAGRGLQLLFYSVGIGQISSEVPQNLSASRPQDRQFILSSKKLLLSDSGFYLCAWSVLGLSAFFGQGTRLTVV.

Here the CDR3 DNA reads TGTGCCAGCAGCAGAGGTGGAGGCAGCGGGACGTACTACGAGCAGTACTTC. This sequence encodes CASSRGGGSGTYYEQYF. This sequence joins TRBV5-4 and TRBJ2-7; TRBD2 matches at 7 bases. The CDR3 sequence is 17 residues long. Germline V gene sequence: CDR1 SGHNT, CDR2 YYREEE (reference sequence). Losses at the gene ends were 4 bases for V and 3 bases for J; bases not matched to a gene: 16.

This chain connects TRBV19 to TRBJ1-2; D is ambiguous. CDR3 size: 13 residues. Germline-derived CDR1 and CDR2 are LNHDA and SQIVND (reference sequence). Trimming stripped 5 bases from V and 2 bases from J, with 9 bases between. CDR3 in DNA: TGTGCCAGTAGTTGGGCCGGAAACTATGGCTACACCTTC. Translated: CASSWAGNYGYTF.

The chain recombines TRBV2 with TRBJ2-7, with TRBD2 identical over 7 bases. From germline, CDR1 is SNHLY and CDR2 FYNNEI. The CDR3 length is 13 residues. J was trimmed by 2 bases and V by 6 bases; bases with no gene match: 4. CDR3 protein: CASRGRDPYEQYF. DNA of the CDR3: TGTGCCAGCAGGGGGAGGGACCCCTACGAGCAGTACTTC.

V usage is TRBV11-3 and J usage is TRBJ2-3; tentatively, D is TRBD1 (5 bases). The CDR3 runs 11 residues. CDR1 is SGHNT and CDR2 is YENEEA in the germline V gene. V was cut by 5 bases and J by 6 bases, with 6 bases left in between. CDR3 sequence: CASSAGDTQYF. The CDR3 nucleotides read TGTGCCAGCAGCGCAGGGGATACGCAGTATTTT. Full variable domain (rest looked up from reference TRBV11-3 and TRBJ2-3): EAGVVQSPRYKIIEKKQPVAFWCNPISGHNTLYWYLQNLGQGPELLIRYENEEAVDDSQLPKDRFSAERLKGVDSTLKIQPAELGDSAVYLCASSAGDTQYFGPGTRLTVL.

The chain combines TRBV6-1 with TRBJ1-2; D perhaps matches TRBD1 (6 bases). Trimming shortened V by 2 bases and J by 5 bases, and 12 bases separated the two germline ends. The length of the CDR3 is 14 residues. The V gene's germline CDR1 is MNHNS and CDR2 SASEGT. The CDR3: CASSEHRTDYGYTF. As DNA, the CDR3 is TGTGCCAGCAGTGAACATCGGACAGATTATGGCTACACCTTC.

The chain uses TRBV5-1 and TRBJ2-3, with TRBD1 matching 8 bases. The CDR3 contains 16 residues. CDR1 and CDR2 from the germline V gene are SGHRS and YFSETQ. V dropped 4 bases and J dropped 0; count of bases not matched to a gene: 7. DNA for the CDR3: TGCGCCAGCAGCGCCCGACAGGGGAGGAGCACAGATACGCAGTATTTT. This gives the protein CASSARQGRSTDTQYF.

This clone was seen more than once but under ten times. This chain connects TRBV11-2 to TRBJ2-7; possible D gene TRBD2, 5 bases. With 2 bases removed from V and 2 bases from J, the gap between germline ends came to 10 bases. Germline V gene lookup returns CDR1 SGHAT and CDR2 FQNNGV. CDR3 size: 14 residues. DNA of the CDR3: TGTGCCAGCAGCTTATCGGGGAGCGCCTACGAGCAGTACTTC. This encodes CASSLSGSAYEQYF.

The chain joins TRBV7-9 to TRBJ2-7; D gene ambiguous. Trimming took 1 base from V and 6 from J, leaving 7 bases between them. CDR1 is SEHNR and CDR2 is FQNEAQ in the germline V gene (reference sequence). This CDR3 contains 12 residues. The DNA for the CDR3 is TGTGCCAGCAGCTTAGAGTTCGGCGAGCAGTACTTC. It translates to CASSLEFGEQYF.

The chain uses TRBV7-6 and TRBJ2-1; 14 bases line up with TRBD2. Germline assignment: CDR1 SGHVS and CDR2 FNYEAQ. V was pared by 5 bases and J by 8 bases, with 11 bases of the junction left unmatched. The CDR3 extends over 17 amino acids. CDR3 bases: TGTGCCAGCAGCCCCCGTGGGACTAGCGGGAGTATCGATGAGCAGTTCTTC. The encoded protein is CASSPRGTSGSIDEQFF.

The chain links TRBV7-4 to TRBJ1-2; TRBD1 matches 8 bases. After removal of 4 bases from V and 3 bases from J, the junction contained 4 bases not matched to a gene. Germline CDR1 SGHVT, CDR2 SQSDAQ. This CDR3 region has 14 residues. The CDR3 coding sequence is TGTGCCAGCAGCTCGACAGGGGAGGACTATGGCTACACCTTC. It translates to CASSSTGEDYGYTF.

The V call is TRBV2, the J call TRBJ1-6; 11 bases align to TRBD1. The CDR3 is made up of 14 amino acids. CDR1 and CDR2 from the germline V gene are SNHLY and FYNNEI. After removal of 4 bases from V and 8 bases from J, the junction contained 1 base not matched to a gene. The CDR3, as DNA: TGTGCCAGCAGTGGGGACAGGGGGGATTCACCCCTCCACTTT. Its protein product is CASSGDRGDSPLHF.

The CDR3 loop reads CATSRDGNTEAFF. DNA of the CDR3: TGTGCCACCAGCAGAGACGGGAACACTGAAGCTTTCTTT. This chain links TRBV15 with TRBJ1-1; D call uncertain. In germline, CDR1 is LNHNV, CDR2 YYDKDF (reference sequence). CDR3 length: 13 residues. Trimming took 0 bases from V and 1 from J, leaving 3 bases between them.

The sample holds one count of this clone. The rearrangement links TRBV10-3 to TRBJ1-1; D ambiguous. The CDR3 extends over 15 amino acids. With 4 bases removed from V and 3 bases from J, the gap between germline ends came to 15 bases. CDR1 ENHRY and CDR2 SYGVKD come from the germline V gene. The CDR3 DNA reads TGTGCCATCAGTGCTAAGTCCGTCTCGGACACTGAAGCTTTCTTT. This translates into CAISAKSVSDTEAFF.

The chain has TRBV2 and TRBJ1-1; TRBD1 matches at 7 bases. V lost 2 bases, J lost 5 bases, and 11 bases stayed unmatched. Germline CDR1 SNHLY, CDR2 FYNNEI. This CDR3 comprises 16 residues. CDR3: CASSERRQGGGTEAFF. The CDR3 DNA follows: TGTGCCAGCAGTGAAAGGCGACAGGGCGGTGGAACTGAAGCTTTCTTT.

This chain joins TRBV5-5 and TRBJ1-1; weak D call: TRBD1 (5 bases). The CDR3 runs to 14 residues. Germline lookup yields CDR1 SGHKS and CDR2 YYEKEE (reference sequence). The V gene lost 0 bases and the J gene lost 5 bases, with 11 bases spanning the gap. In DNA, the CDR3 is TGTGCCAGCAGCTTGGCAGGGTTCAGGACTGAAGCTTTCTTT. Its translation: CASSLAGFRTEAFF. The variable domain in full, completed from reference TRBV5-5 and TRBJ1-1, reads DAGVTQSPTHLIKTRGQQVTLRCSPISGHKSVSWYQQVLGQGPQFIFQYYEKEERGRGNFPDRFSARQFPNYSSELNVNALLLGDSALYLCASSLAGFRTEAFFGQGTRLTVV.

J is TRBJ1-6 and V is TRBV3-1 (or the pseudogene TRBV3-2), with D perhaps matching TRBD1 (6 bases). CDR3 length equals 17 residues. The V gene lost 0 bases and the J gene lost 7 bases, with 16 bases spanning the gap. Germline loops: CDR1 LGHDT, CDR2 YNNKEL (reference sequence). The CDR3 DNA reads as TGTGCCAGCAGCCAAGAATGGGGTGGGACACGGAATTCACCCCTCCACTTT. Translation: CASSQEWGGTRNSPLHF.

The chain combines TRBV4-2 with TRBJ1-4; 7 bases match TRBD1. Germline lookup yields CDR1 LGHNA and CDR2 YNFKEQ. The CDR3 runs to 15 residues. V was pared by 5 bases and J by 10 bases, with 13 bases of the junction left unmatched. The CDR3 nucleotides are TGTGCCAGCAGCGGAGGACAGGCTGAAGTGGGAAAACTGTTTTTT. Its translation: CASSGGQAEVGKLFF.

This chain connects TRBV7-8 to TRBJ1-4; 8 bases agree with TRBD1. Germline V gene lookup returns CDR1 SGHVS and CDR2 FQNEAQ. This CDR3 contains 19 residues. Trimming at V came to 5 bases and at J to 8 bases, leaving 22 bases not matched to a gene. The CDR3: CASSPLTPGRTGSVEKLFF. DNA of the CDR3: TGTGCCAGCAGCCCCCTTACCCCCGGTAGGACAGGGTCTGTCGAAAAACTGTTTTTT.

A single count supports this clone. The chain combines TRBV21-1 with TRBJ1-3; the table calls TRBD1, which could not be checked here. TRBV21-1 is a pseudogene. The CDR3 spans 15 residues. CDR3 nucleotide sequence: TGTGCCAGCACCACTGTGGGACAACTGATTAACACCATATATTTT. Its translation: CASTTVGQLINTIYF.